The 24 T cell receptor beta chains below come from one sample, sequenced in a study of blood T cell repertoires in COVID-19. Produced via immunoSEQ multiplex PCR; TCRdb's table is partial and in-frame only. This table has about half a million clones, approximately 85% appearing once. The sample taken for sequencing was peripheral blood. The receptors originated from a human donor in a cohort sampled during active COVID-19.

This rearrangement joins TRBV6-5 to TRBJ1-2, with TRBD1 identical over 7 bases. Germline CDR1 and CDR2: MNHEY and SVGAGI. V shed 4 bases and J 8 bases; nucleotides not matched to a gene: 16. This CDR3 comprises 16 residues. CDR3 bases: TGTGCCAGCAGTTCACCCGGACAGGCAGGGCCTCAAGGCTACACCTTC. Its protein is CASSSPGQAGPQGYTF.

This clone was recorded once. Written as DNA, the CDR3 is TGTGCCAGCAGCACTAGCAGTGTCTATGGCTACACCTTC. Its protein product is CASSTSSVYGYTF. The V gene is TRBV28, the J gene TRBJ1-2; D gene ambiguous. The germline V and J ends were trimmed by 6 bases and 4 bases, with 12 bases remaining between them. The CDR3 covers 13 residues. Germline assignment: CDR1 MDHEN and CDR2 SYDVKM.

This rearrangement joins TRBV27 to TRBJ2-5; 9 bases are a match to TRBD1. With V trimmed by 2 bases and J by 5 bases, 3 bases remained unmatched. The CDR3 sequence is 14 residues long. Germline CDR1 reads MNHEY; CDR2 reads SMNVEV (reference sequence). CDR3: CASSLMTGGETQYF. The CDR3 DNA reads TGTGCCAGCAGTTTAATGACAGGGGGGGAGACCCAGTACTTC.

The CDR3 sequence: CASSLNPSGITGELFF. The CDR3 DNA follows: TGTGCCAGCAGCTTAAACCCTAGCGGGATCACCGGGGAGCTGTTTTTT. This chain links TRBV11-3 with TRBJ2-2; 9 bases are shared with TRBD2. CDR3 length equals 16 residues. The V gene's germline CDR1 is SGHNT and CDR2 YENEEA. The trim removed 2 bases at V and 4 bases at J, leaving 5 bases unmatched.

Remarks on this clone: Compared with germline, one end of the junction differs, possibly owing to a read error. The chain links TRBV7-7 to TRBJ2-2, with D unresolved. CDR1 is SSHAT, CDR2 FNYEAQ, per germline (reference sequence). The CDR3 totals 14 residues. This chain's CDR3 is CASSLLPNTGELFF. For the CDR3, the DNA is TGTGCTAGCAGCTTACTACCGAACACCGGGGAGCTGTTTTTT.

J is TRBJ2-7 and V is TRBV3-1 (or the pseudogene TRBV3-2), with 13 bases fitting TRBD2. There are 15 residues in the CDR3. With 5 bases clipped from V and 3 bases from J, the junction kept 4 bases outside the gene matches. Germline CDR1 and CDR2: LGHDT and YNNKEL (reference sequence). The CDR3 spells CASSGGTSGIYEQYF. For the CDR3, the DNA is TGTGCCAGCAGCGGAGGGACTAGCGGGATCTACGAGCAGTACTTC.

The CDR3 protein is CASRGDRREKLFF. In nucleotides, the CDR3 is TGTGCCAGCAGGGGGGACAGGAGGGAAAAACTGTTTTTT. The rearrangement uses TRBV28 and TRBJ1-4; 8 bases are a match to TRBD1. Germline trimming cut 6 bases from V and 8 bases from J; bases unmatched to any gene: 5. The CDR3 sequence is 13 residues long. Per the germline V gene, CDR1 is MDHEN and CDR2 is SYDVKM.

CDR3 sequence: CASSEWGRENTEAFF. CDR3 DNA: TGTGCCAGCAGCGAGTGGGGCAGAGAGAACACTGAAGCTTTCTTT. This sequence joins TRBV7-9 and TRBJ1-1; tentative D call: TRBD1 (5 bases). CDR1 SEHNR and CDR2 FQNEAQ come from the germline V gene (reference sequence). V was clipped by 5 bases and J by 1 base, with 14 bases between them. The CDR3 length is 15 residues.

This clone was picked up one time. The V gene is TRBV18, the J gene TRBJ2-6, with a weak D call TRBD2 (7 bases). The CDR3 loop spans 16 amino acids. Trimming cost V 9 bases and J 4 bases, with 19 bases left between them. Germline-derived CDR1 and CDR2 are KGHSH and LQKENI. The CDR3 nucleotides are TGTGCCAGTTCAACCTTCGGGGGGACAGGGGCCAACGTCCTGACTTTC. Its translation: CASSTFGGTGANVLTF.

V is TRBV15 and J is TRBJ2-5; 7 bases line up with TRBD2. The germline V gene has CDR1 LNHNV and CDR2 YYDKDF (reference sequence). The CDR3 is 16 amino acids. V was pared by 1 base and J by 4 bases, with 9 bases of the junction left unmatched. The chain's CDR3 is CATSRVDWGGAETQYF. In DNA form, the CDR3 reads TGTGCCACCAGCAGAGTCGACTGGGGGGGTGCAGAGACCCAGTACTTC.

This chain links TRBV29-1 with TRBJ2-7, with 8 bases identical to TRBD2. Germline CDR1 reads SQVTM; CDR2 reads ANQGSEA. V shed 5 bases, J shed 4 bases, and the junction held 4 bases outside the gene matches. The CDR3 loop spans 12 amino acids. CDR3: CSVHRGGYEQYF. The CDR3 nucleotides read TGCAGCGTTCACCGGGGGGGTTACGAGCAGTACTTC.

The rearrangement links TRBV5-1 to TRBJ1-1, with D possibly matching TRBD1 (6 bases). V shed 7 bases and J shed 0 bases, with 13 bases lying between them. Germline lookup yields CDR1 SGHRS and CDR2 YFSETQ. The CDR3 extends over 14 amino acids. The CDR3 nucleotides are TGCGCCAGCGGGAGACAGGTGATGAACACTGAAGCTTTCTTT. Its translation is CASGRQVMNTEAFF.

At least ten counts were recorded for this clone. The chain is built from TRBV28 and TRBJ2-1, with D perhaps TRBD2 (6 bases). V was shortened by 6 bases and J by 7 bases, with 16 bases between the two germline ends. This CDR3 spans 14 amino acids. Looked up from germline, CDR1 is MDHEN and CDR2 is SYDVKM. CDR3 DNA sequence: TGTGCCAGCAGCCCGGCGGGACCTTCGAATGAGCAGTTCTTC. Encoded protein: CASSPAGPSNEQFF.

This sequence joins TRBV6-6 and TRBJ1-6, with D unclear. V lost 8 bases and J 7 bases, leaving 9 bases between the germline ends. Germline V gives CDR1 MNHNY, CDR2 SVGAGI (reference sequence). CDR3 size: 12 residues. CDR3 sequence reads: CASGAGNSPLHF. CDR3 DNA: TGTGCCAGCGGCGCGGGGAATTCACCCCTCCACTTT.

This chain joins TRBV7-9 and TRBJ2-1; D not certain. Germline loops: CDR1 SEHNR, CDR2 FQNEAQ (reference sequence). Between the trimmed V and J ends, which lost 3 bases and 6 bases, there was a span of 9 bases. This CDR3 is 13 amino acids long. The CDR3 DNA is TGTGCCAGCAGCTTGGTCTGGGCCAATGAGCAGTTCTTC. It codes for CASSLVWANEQFF.

V and J are TRBV3-1 (or the pseudogene TRBV3-2) and TRBJ2-7; tentative D call: TRBD2 (6 bases). Germline CDR1 and CDR2: LGHDT and YNNKEL (reference sequence). There are 13 residues in the CDR3. V shed 4 bases and J shed 3 bases, with 10 bases lying between them. The CDR3 here is CASSRDWSYEQYF. CDR3 sequence (DNA): TGTGCCAGCAGCCGGGACTGGAGCTACGAGCAGTACTTC.

This chain uses TRBV30 with TRBJ2-2; tentatively, D is TRBD2 (6 bases). The CDR3 loop spans 14 amino acids. Germline CDR1 reads GTSNPN; CDR2 reads SVGIG (reference sequence). V dropped 8 bases and J dropped 4 bases, with 17 bases sitting between them. CDR3 in DNA: TGTGCCCGTAGAAGGGCGGGGAGCACCGGGGAGCTGTTTTTT. This encodes CARRRAGSTGELFF.

The CDR3 is CSAYSSGRRFF. DNA for the CDR3: TGCAGTGCTTATTCTAGCGGGAGAAGGTTCTTC. The rearrangement uses TRBV20-1 and TRBJ2-1, with TRBD2 matching 10 bases. Germline V gene sequence: CDR1 DFQATT, CDR2 SNEGSKA (reference sequence). J was trimmed by 15 bases and V by 5 bases; bases with no gene match: 7. This CDR3 comprises 11 residues.

This clone was picked up one time. The CDR3 coding sequence is TGTGCCAGCAGCCCAGAGGCCCTAAGCAATGAGCAGTTCTTC. This translates into CASSPEALSNEQFF. The rearrangement uses TRBV5-4 and TRBJ2-1; D remains ambiguous. Germline assignment: CDR1 SGHNT and CDR2 YYREEE (reference sequence). The CDR3 consists of 14 residues. V shed 4 bases and J shed 6 bases, with 14 bases lying between them. The full variable domain, in which reference TRBV5-4 and TRBJ2-1 provide the parts outside the CDR3, is ETGVTQSPTHLIKTRGQQVTLRCSSQSGHNTVSWYQQALGQGPQFIFQYYREEENGRGNFPPRFSGLQFPNYSSELNVNALELDDSALYLCASSPEALSNEQFFGPGTRLTVL.

The sample holds one count of this clone. CDR3 nucleotide sequence: TGTGCCAGCAGCGTACAGGGGGAAAAACTGTTTTTT. Protein sequence: CASSVQGEKLFF. The chain couples TRBV27 to TRBJ1-4; TRBD1 matches 7 bases. The CDR3 consists of 12 residues. Germline V lookup: CDR1 MNHEY, CDR2 SMNVEV (reference sequence). Germline trimming cut 6 bases from V and 8 bases from J; bases unmatched to any gene: 3.

There are a few counts of this clone. The V gene is TRBV5-4, the J gene TRBJ2-7; D is perhaps TRBD2 (6 bases). V was trimmed by 4 bases and J by 0 bases, leaving 11 bases between them. CDR3 length: 14 amino acids. From germline, CDR1 is SGHNT and CDR2 YYREEE (reference sequence). The CDR3 loop is CASSPGTLSYEQYF. CDR3 sequence (DNA): TGTGCCAGCAGCCCCGGGACTCTCTCCTACGAGCAGTACTTC.

CDR3 region: CASLLKGAGTEAFF. Written as DNA, the CDR3 is TGTGCCAGCCTTCTTAAGGGAGCAGGCACTGAAGCTTTCTTT. V usage is TRBV6-6 and J usage is TRBJ1-1; D not certain. This CDR3 is built from 14 residues. In germline, CDR1 is MNHNY, CDR2 SVGAGI (reference sequence). The V end was cut by 8 bases, the J end by 4 bases, with 17 bases between.

The chain has TRBV29-1 and TRBJ1-1, with a possible D match to TRBD1 (6 bases). The CDR3 has 13 residues. Per the germline V gene, CDR1 is SQVTM and CDR2 is ANQGSEA. Trimming removed 4 bases at V and 4 bases at J, with 13 bases between. The CDR3 nucleotides read TGCAGCGTTGTACAGGGAGGGAGCACTGAAGCTTTCTTT. Translating gives CSVVQGGSTEAFF.

The rearrangement joins TRBV7-8 to TRBJ2-1; 8 positions agree with TRBD2. V trimming: 0 bases; J trimming: 4 bases; junction bases outside the gene matches: 8. The CDR3 sequence is 17 residues long. CDR1 SGHVS and CDR2 FQNEAQ come from the germline V gene. This chain's CDR3 is CASSLARSGRPYNEQFF. DNA for the CDR3: TGTGCCAGCAGCTTAGCGAGGAGCGGGAGACCTTACAATGAGCAGTTCTTC.